The 3 T cell receptor beta chains listed next were all sequenced from one sample in a study of siplizumab effects on memory and regulatory T cells. This table comes from immunoSEQ multiplex PCR, and its TCRdb copy is limited to in-frame clones, with some not included. This repertoire shows about 56,000 clones, around 98% found once; its top ten account for approximately 1%. Sequences were obtained from naive CD8+ T cells sorted from blood. These receptors all stem from a human donor in good health.

This chain connects TRBV6-5 to TRBJ2-7; D is uncertain. Germline V CDR1 and CDR2: MNHEY, SVGAGI. Trimming pared 0 bases from V and 3 bases from J, leaving 12 bases between. This CDR3 is built from 15 residues. CDR3 in DNA: TGTGCCAGCAGTTACTCTCCACGGCCTGACTACGAGCAGTACTTC. This codes for CASSYSPRPDYEQYF.

CDR3 bases: TGTGCCAGCAGCCCCCGCGGGCACGAGACCCAGTACTTC. Protein product: CASSPRGHETQYF. The chain joins TRBV7-9 to TRBJ2-5; TRBD2 might be the D (5 bases). The V gene's germline CDR1 is SEHNR and CDR2 FQNEAQ (reference sequence). V lost 5 bases and J lost 5, with 12 bases in between. This CDR3 has 13 residues.

The chain has TRBV9 and TRBJ1-2; possible D gene TRBD1, 5 bases. Trimming took 3 bases from V and 0 from J, leaving 12 bases between them. Germline lookup yields CDR1 SGDLS and CDR2 YYNGEE. This CDR3 is 15 amino acids long. CDR3 coding DNA: TGTGCCAGCAGCGAAGAACAGACAGCTAACTATGGCTACACCTTC. It encodes CASSEEQTANYGYTF.